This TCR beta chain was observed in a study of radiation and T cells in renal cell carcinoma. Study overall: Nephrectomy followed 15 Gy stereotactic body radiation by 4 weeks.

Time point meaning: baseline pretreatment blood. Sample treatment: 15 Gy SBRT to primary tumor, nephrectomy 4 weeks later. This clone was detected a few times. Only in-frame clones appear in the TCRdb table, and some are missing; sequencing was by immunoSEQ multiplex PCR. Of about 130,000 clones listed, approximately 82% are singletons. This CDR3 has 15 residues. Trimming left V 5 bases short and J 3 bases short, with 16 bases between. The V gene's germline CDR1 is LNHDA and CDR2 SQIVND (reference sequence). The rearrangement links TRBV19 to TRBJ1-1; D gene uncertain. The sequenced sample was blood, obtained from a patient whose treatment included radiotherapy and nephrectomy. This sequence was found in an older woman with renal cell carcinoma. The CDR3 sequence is CASSFQDGLDTEAFF. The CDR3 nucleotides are TGTGCCAGTAGTTTTCAAGACGGCCTAGACACTGAAGCTTTCTTT.